Listed here are 3 T cell receptor beta chains from one sample, sequenced in a study of cytomegalovirus exposure and HLA in healthy donors. TCRdb keeps only in-frame clones here, not all; method: immunoSEQ multiplex PCR. Of 250,000 to 350,000 clones in the sample, nearly 90% are singletons; the top ten hold around 1%. The source material was PBMCs. These TCRs come from a man aged 25 to 40 in good health and CMV-seronegative.

The rearrangement uses TRBV6-5 and TRBJ2-1, with TRBD2 matching over 7 bases. The germline CDR1 and CDR2 sequences are MNHEY and SVGAGI. This CDR3 has 13 residues. With 3 bases clipped from V and 12 bases from J, the junction kept 8 bases outside the gene matches. CDR3 in amino acids: CASSYNHGGVQFF. The CDR3 DNA is TGTGCCAGCAGTTATAACCATGGGGGGGTGCAGTTCTTC.

CDR3 loop: CASSVEGAANTEAFF. As DNA, the CDR3 is TGTGCCAGCAGCGTAGAGGGGGCGGCTAACACTGAAGCTTTCTTT. The chain joins TRBV9 to TRBJ1-1; 7 positions agree with TRBD1. Germline V gives CDR1 SGDLS, CDR2 YYNGEE. The V and J ends lost 0 bases and 2 bases, in that order; junction bases with no gene match: 4. The length of the CDR3 is 15 residues.

This rearrangement joins TRBV7-9 to TRBJ2-2; tentative D call: TRBD1 (5 bases). CDR1 and CDR2 (germline): SEHNR, FQNEAQ (reference sequence). The CDR3 covers 15 residues. Trimming pared 1 base from V and 3 bases from J, leaving 9 bases between. The CDR3 DNA sequence: TGTGCCAGCAGCTTAGTCAGGGCCTACACCGGGGAGCTGTTTTTT. The encoded protein is CASSLVRAYTGELFF.